These 15 T cell receptor beta chains originate from one sample sequenced in a study of cytomegalovirus exposure and HLA in healthy donors (TCRdb year 2017). Libraries were prepared through the immunoSEQ multiplex PCR assay. For the multiplex PCR, a mixture combining 60 forward primers for TCR Vbeta segments and 13 reverse primers for TCR Jbeta segments was used. TCRdb mirrors the immuneACCESS table, restricted to in-frame sequences. Some clones are absent from its copies; in checked studies, under half trace to an unresolved V gene, and the reason for the others is unknown. In all, the sample holds some 110,000 clones, and roughly 80% of those were seen once. The biggest ten clones account for roughly 4.5% of the sample. The sample was PBMCs. These receptors all come from a man aged 50 to 60 in good health and CMV-seropositive.

The chain recombines TRBV6-5 with TRBJ1-1; 9 positions match TRBD1. The V segment lost 6 bases and the J segment 10 bases; nucleotides outside the gene matches: 6. Germline lookup yields CDR1 MNHEY and CDR2 SVGAGI. The CDR3 runs 12 residues. CDR3 in amino acids: CASRDMTGGAFF. The CDR3 DNA reads TGTGCCAGCAGAGACATGACAGGGGGAGCTTTCTTT.

This clone was seen a handful of times. The chain employs TRBV10-3 and TRBJ2-7, with D maybe TRBD2 (6 bases). This CDR3 contains 16 residues. Trimming removed 0 bases at V and 7 bases at J, with 19 bases between. Germline assignment: CDR1 ENHRY and CDR2 SYGVKD. CDR3 in amino acids: CAISESGGGGAGEQYF. The DNA of the CDR3 is TGTGCCATCAGTGAGTCGGGAGGCGGTGGGGCGGGAGAGCAGTACTTC.

This chain links TRBV18 with TRBJ1-1; 8 bases are shared with TRBD1. The V and J ends lost 8 bases and 5 bases, in that order; junction bases with no gene match: 7. Germline V gives CDR1 KGHSH, CDR2 LQKENI. The CDR3 is made up of 13 amino acids. The CDR3 loop is CASARTGQTEAFF. DNA for the CDR3: TGTGCCAGCGCCCGGACAGGGCAGACTGAAGCTTTCTTT.

The V gene is TRBV6-6, the J gene TRBJ2-3; D not resolved. V was pared by 8 bases and J by 0 bases, with 15 bases between. Germline assignment: CDR1 MNHNY and CDR2 SVGAGI (reference sequence). This CDR3 is built from 15 residues. The CDR3 region is CASRGTVYSTDTQYF. In DNA, the CDR3 is TGTGCCAGCCGCGGCACGGTATATAGCACAGATACGCAGTATTTT.

The gene calls are TRBV15 and TRBJ1-1; no firm D call. Germline CDR1 LNHNV, CDR2 YYDKDF (reference sequence). Trimming took off 1 base at V and 4 bases at J, with 7 bases between the two ends. The CDR3 contains 13 residues. CDR3 coding DNA: TGTGCCACCAGCAGAGGTGGCGGCACTGAAGCTTTCTTT. It translates to CATSRGGGTEAFF.

This rearrangement joins TRBV28 to TRBJ2-1; possibly TRBD1 for D (6 bases). The ends were cut back, 2 bases at V and 4 bases at J, with 9 bases in the middle. Germline V gene lookup returns CDR1 MDHEN and CDR2 SYDVKM. The CDR3 is 14 amino acids. The CDR3 is CASSLQGIYNEQFF. The CDR3 DNA follows: TGTGCCAGCAGTTTACAGGGGATATACAATGAGCAGTTCTTC.

The chain has TRBV7-9 and TRBJ1-1; no clear D gene. With 2 bases removed from V and 6 bases from J, the gap between germline ends came to 10 bases. Germline V gene sequence: CDR1 SEHNR, CDR2 FQNEAQ (reference sequence). This CDR3 has 13 amino acids. The CDR3 is CASSLLSAAEAFF. In DNA, the CDR3 is TGTGCCAGCAGCTTACTATCTGCCGCTGAAGCTTTCTTT.

The chain recombines TRBV7-9 with TRBJ1-5, with a weak D call TRBD1 (6 bases). Germline V lookup: CDR1 SEHNR, CDR2 FQNEAQ (reference sequence). V was clipped by 0 bases and J by 7 bases, with 16 bases between them. The CDR3 totals 16 residues. For the CDR3, the DNA is TGTGCCAGCAGCTTAGCGGCAGGGGACAAGTCCCAGCCCCAGCATTTT. It yields the protein CASSLAAGDKSQPQHF.

The chain carries TRBV9 and TRBJ2-3; 8 nucleotides align to TRBD2. Germline CDR1 and CDR2: SGDLS and YYNGEE. V was clipped by 0 bases and J by 1 base; unmatched bases: 4. This CDR3 is built from 16 residues. In DNA form, the CDR3 reads TGTGCCAGCAGCGTAGTCGGGGGGGCTGGCACAGATACGCAGTATTTT. This sequence encodes CASSVVGGAGTDTQYF.

The V gene is TRBV7-6, the J gene TRBJ2-7, with 9 bases fitting TRBD2. The CDR3 covers 14 residues. Per germline, CDR1 SGHVS and CDR2 FNYEAQ. V was clipped by 2 bases and J by 7 bases; unmatched bases: 6. CDR3 protein: CASSLLAGLGEQYF. DNA for the CDR3: TGTGCCAGCAGCTTACTAGCGGGGTTGGGGGAGCAGTACTTC. Full variable domain (outside the CDR3, taken from reference TRBV7-6 and TRBJ2-7): GAGVSQSPRYKVTKRGQDVALRCDPISGHVSLYWYRQALGQGPEFLTYFNYEAQQDKSGLPNDRFSAERPEGSISTLTIQRTEQRDSAMYRCASSLLAGLGEQYFGPGTRLTVT.

This rearrangement joins TRBV5-1 to TRBJ2-5; 7 nucleotides match TRBD1. The CDR3 is 15 residues long. The V and J ends lost 1 base and 5 bases, in that order; junction bases with no gene match: 8. Germline V gives CDR1 SGHRS, CDR2 YFSETQ. This CDR3 is CASSLMTGSMETQYF. The CDR3 DNA reads as TGCGCCAGCAGCTTGATGACAGGGAGTATGGAGACCCAGTACTTC.

In this sample, this clone turned up a few times. The chain recombines TRBV10-2 with TRBJ2-7, with a weak D call TRBD1 (5 bases). Germline V gene lookup returns CDR1 WSHSY and CDR2 SAAADI. V lost 2 bases and J 1 base, leaving 9 bases between the germline ends. This CDR3 comprises 14 residues. In DNA form, the CDR3 reads TGCGCCAGCAGTGAGGGACACAGTTCCTACGAGCAGTACTTC. Amino acids: CASSEGHSSYEQYF.

The chain has TRBV5-1 and TRBJ2-2, with 7 bases aligning to TRBD2. CDR3 length: 16 residues. Trimming at V came to 0 bases and at J to 4 bases, leaving 6 bases not matched to a gene. CDR1 and CDR2 from the germline V gene are SGHRS and YFSETQ. CDR3 sequence: CASSLGTSAVTGELFF. CDR3 DNA: TGCGCCAGCAGCTTGGGAACTAGCGCGGTCACCGGGGAGCTGTTTTTT. Supplemented by reference TRBV5-1 and TRBJ2-2, the full variable domain reads KAGVTQTPRYLIKTRGQQVTLSCSPISGHRSVSWYQQTPGQGLQFLFEYFSETQRNKGNFPGRFSGRQFSNSRSEMNVSTLELGDSALYLCASSLGTSAVTGELFFGEGSRLTVL.

The V gene is TRBV6-5, the J gene TRBJ1-6, with D possibly TRBD1 on 5 matching bases. Germline V gene lookup returns CDR1 MNHEY and CDR2 SVGAGI. The CDR3 has 13 residues. V lost 4 bases to trimming and J lost 9 bases, with 10 bases between them. CDR3: CASSSGPGSPLHF. CDR3 bases: TGTGCCAGCAGTTCAGGGCCGGGTTCACCCCTCCACTTT.

The chain uses TRBV11-2 and TRBJ2-7; tentative D call: TRBD1 (8 bases). Germline-derived CDR1 and CDR2 are SGHAT and FQNNGV. The CDR3 loop spans 14 amino acids. Trimming removed 1 base at V and 7 bases at J, with 14 bases between. The CDR3 coding sequence is TGTGCCAGCAGCTTAGTTTTACAGGGGGGGGAGCAGTACTTC. It is translated as CASSLVLQGGEQYF.